Presented here are 28 T cell receptor beta chains from one specimen sequenced in a study of T cells in Graves' hyperthyroidism and ophthalmopathy. Amplified regions were TCR beta CDR3 sequences from RNA transcripts. TCR CDR3 underwent first-round RT-PCR with the HTBI primer set. TCRdb reanalysed the multiplex PCR reads using MiXCR and keeps one entry per CDR3 protein. The profile shows 700,000 or so distinct CDR3 sequences, 16% of them singletons. Sequenced input: blood. The receptor set was obtained from a man aged 18 to 30 with Graves' hyperthyroidism.

Of note for this clonotype: A much bigger clone sits one base away, suggesting this may be a read error. This sequence joins TRBV30 and TRBJ2-5; D might be TRBD1 (6 bases). Germline V CDR1 and CDR2: GTSNPN, SVGIG (reference sequence). The V end was cut by 1 base, the J end by 0 bases, with 6 bases between. CDR3 length: 13 residues. CDR3 region: CAWSGGHQETQYF. CDR3 sequence (DNA): TGTGCCTGGAGTGGGGGGCACCAAGAGACCCAGTACTTC. Full variable domain (rest looked up from reference TRBV30 and TRBJ2-5): SQTIHQWPATLVQPVGSPLSLECTVEGTSNPNLYWYRQAAGRGLQLLFYSVGIGQISSEVPQNLSASRPQDRQFILSSKKLLLSDSGFYLCAWSGGHQETQYFGPGTRLLVL.

This clonotype was observed many times. The rearrangement joins TRBV12-3 or TRBV12-4 to TRBJ2-1; TRBD1 is a possible D gene (6 bases). Trimming left V 6 bases short and J 6 bases short, with 21 bases between. The CDR3 sequence is 16 residues long. CDR3 region: CASRGLGGLGGNEQFF. In nucleotides, the CDR3 is TGTGCCAGCAGGGGTCTAGGGGGTTTAGGGGGCAATGAGCAGTTCTTC.

A word on this clonotype: A much larger clone sits a single nucleotide away, making a read error possible. J is TRBJ2-1 and V is TRBV11-3; no clear D. V lost 6 bases to trimming and J lost 9 bases, with 9 bases between them. The length of the CDR3 is 11 residues. Germline V gene lookup returns CDR1 SGHNT and CDR2 YENEEA. CDR3 protein: CASSSYGEQFF. Here the CDR3 DNA reads TGTGCCAGCAGTTCGTACGGTGAGCAGTTCTTC.

V is TRBV20-1 and J is TRBJ2-2, with TRBD1 matching 8 bases. Germline V CDR1 and CDR2: DFQATT, SNEGSKA (reference sequence). V was pared by 2 bases and J by 5 bases, with 4 bases of the junction left unmatched. CDR3 length: 14 residues. The CDR3 loop reads CSARQGARTGELFF. CDR3 nucleotides: TGCAGTGCTAGACAGGGGGCTAGAACCGGGGAGCTGTTTTTT.

This chain links TRBV2 with TRBJ2-1; D may match TRBD1 or TRBD2 (5 bases each). The V and J ends lost 10 bases and 0 bases respectively, with 10 bases between them. CDR1 is SNHLY and CDR2 is FYNNEI in the germline V gene. The CDR3 runs to 13 residues. The CDR3 loop reads CATRDGSYNEQFF. The CDR3 DNA reads TGTGCCACCCGGGACGGCTCCTACAATGAGCAGTTCTTC.

This clonotype was counted only a few times. V usage is TRBV20-1 and J usage is TRBJ1-1; D possibly corresponds to TRBD1 (5 bases). This CDR3 contains 14 residues. V was clipped by 3 bases and J by 4 bases, with 15 bases between them. The germline CDR1 and CDR2 sequences are DFQATT and SNEGSKA (reference sequence). CDR3 in amino acids: CSASSPGLGTEAFF. The CDR3 bases are TGCAGTGCTAGCTCTCCAGGGTTGGGCACTGAAGCTTTCTTT.

V gene TRBV19 combines with J gene TRBJ1-2; tentative D call: TRBD1 (5 bases). The CDR3 totals 14 residues. V was pared by 1 base and J by 8 bases, with 14 bases between. The germline V gene has CDR1 LNHDA and CDR2 SQIVND (reference sequence). The CDR3 is CASSIVQADRGYTF. The CDR3 DNA follows: TGTGCCAGTAGTATAGTACAGGCAGATCGGGGCTACACCTTC.

The chain joins TRBV24-1 to TRBJ2-3; no firm D call. Germline CDR1 and CDR2: KGHDR and SFDVKD. Between the trimmed V and J ends, which lost 0 bases and 4 bases, there was a span of 1 base. The CDR3 length is 12 residues. CDR3 region: CATSDLPDTQYF. The CDR3 region has the DNA TGTGCCACCAGTGATTTGCCAGATACGCAGTATTTT.

The chain combines TRBV3-1 with TRBJ1-3; weak D call: TRBD1 (6 bases). CDR3 size: 15 residues. V lost 0 bases to trimming and J lost 4 bases, with 10 bases between them. Germline CDR1 LGHDT, CDR2 YNNKEL (reference sequence). The CDR3, as DNA: TGTGCCAGCAGCCAAGATATGGGGGGCGGAAACACCATATATTTT. Protein product: CASSQDMGGGNTIYF.

This chain links TRBV20-1 with TRBJ1-5; D is uncertain. CDR3 length equals 12 residues. The V end lost 3 bases, the J end lost 7 bases, and 10 bases lay between the germline ends. Germline lookup yields CDR1 DFQATT and CDR2 SNEGSKA (reference sequence). CDR3 nucleotides: TGCAGTGCTAGTCACAGATACCAGCCCCAGCATTTT. Its translation: CSASHRYQPQHF.

This clonotype was counted once. The J gene is TRBJ2-7, the V gene TRBV20-1; TRBD2 matches 12 bases. Looked up from germline, CDR1 is DFQATT and CDR2 is SNEGSKA (reference sequence). Trimming cost V 5 bases and J 4 bases; bases outside gene matches: 3. This CDR3 comprises 13 residues. The CDR3 nucleotides read TGCAGTGCTTACGGACTAGCGGGATACGAGCAGTACTTC. This gives the protein CSAYGLAGYEQYF.

This clonotype has only a few counts. The rearrangement uses TRBV19 and TRBJ1-1, with 7 nucleotides matching TRBD1. The V gene end was trimmed by 2 bases and the J gene end by 5 bases; junction bases not matched to a gene: 8. This CDR3 comprises 15 residues. Germline values: CDR1 LNHDA, CDR2 SQIVND (reference sequence). CDR3 in DNA: TGTGCCAGTAGTATAAGGACAGGCGGAACAACTGAAGCTTTCTTT. Amino acids: CASSIRTGGTTEAFF.

This clonotype came up many times. The chain is built from TRBV11-2 and TRBJ2-3, with D unresolved. Trimming stripped 1 base from V and 2 bases from J, with 13 bases between. Germline loops: CDR1 SGHAT, CDR2 FQNNGV. The CDR3 consists of 16 residues. CDR3: CASSLVVGGYTDTQYF. In nucleotides, the CDR3 is TGTGCCAGCAGCTTAGTGGTCGGCGGCTACACAGATACGCAGTATTTT. Filled out from reference TRBV11-2 and TRBJ2-3, the complete variable domain reads EAGVAQSPRYKIIEKRQSVAFWCNPISGHATLYWYQQILGQGPKLLIQFQNNGVVDDSQLPKDRFSAERLKGVDSTLKIQPAKLEDSAVYLCASSLVVGGYTDTQYFGPGTRLTVL.

This clonotype was detected a few times. The rearrangement joins TRBV24-1 to TRBJ2-3; 7 bases align to TRBD1. CDR3 length: 13 residues. The germline V gene has CDR1 KGHDR and CDR2 SFDVKD. Trimming cost V 4 bases and J 6 bases; bases outside gene matches: 3. CDR3 sequence (DNA): TGTGCCACCAGTGAAGGGACAGAGGATACGCAGTATTTT. Its protein is CATSEGTEDTQYF.

This chain joins TRBV20-1 and TRBJ2-3; 8 bases fit TRBD2. This CDR3 comprises 14 residues. The germline V gene has CDR1 DFQATT and CDR2 SNEGSKA (reference sequence). J lost 6 bases, V lost 3 bases, and 8 bases had no gene match. CDR3 sequence reads: CSASGREGLDTQYF. CDR3 nucleotide sequence: TGCAGTGCTAGCGGGAGGGAGGGCCTCGATACGCAGTATTTT.

The chain has TRBV29-1 and TRBJ2-2; D is undetermined. This CDR3 comprises 15 residues. Germline-derived CDR1 and CDR2 are SQVTM and ANQGSEA. The germline V and J ends were trimmed by 0 bases and 1 base, with 9 bases remaining between them. The CDR3 region has the DNA TGCAGCGTTGAAGAGGCAGGACGGAACACCGGGGAGCTGTTTTTT. This encodes CSVEEAGRNTGELFF.

This clonotype has more than one count but fewer than ten. The chain is built from TRBV5-1 and TRBJ2-1; 14 nucleotides agree with TRBD2. The CDR3 contains 17 residues. Germline assignment: CDR1 SGHRS and CDR2 YFSETQ. V was pared by 2 bases and J by 9 bases, with 10 bases of the junction left unmatched. Written as DNA, the CDR3 is TGCGCCAGCAGCTTTTCTCCGGGACTAGCGGGAGTAAGTGAGCAGTTCTTC. It is translated as CASSFSPGLAGVSEQFF.

This chain joins TRBV5-6 and TRBJ2-3; D unclear. This CDR3 is built from 10 residues. V lost 10 bases, J lost 6 bases, and 9 bases lay in between. Germline loops: CDR1 SGHDT, CDR2 YYEEEE. The CDR3 DNA sequence: TGTGCCGCCGAGAGGGATACGCAGTATTTT. As protein: CAAERDTQYF. The full variable domain, rest sourced from reference TRBV5-6 and TRBJ2-3, is DAGVTQSPTHLIKTRGQQVTLRCSPKSGHDTVSWYQQALGQGPQFIFQYYEEEERQRGNFPDRFSGHQFPNYSSELNVNALLLGDSALYLCAAERDTQYFGPGTRLTVL.

The rearrangement joins TRBV24-1 to TRBJ2-3, with D perhaps matching TRBD1 (6 bases). From germline, CDR1 is KGHDR and CDR2 SFDVKD. V was trimmed by 11 bases and J by 2 bases, leaving 13 bases between them. The CDR3 extends over 13 amino acids. CDR3 sequence: CAIDRTLTDTQYF. In DNA form, the CDR3 reads TGTGCCATAGACAGGACACTCACAGATACGCAGTATTTT.

This clonotype has a count of ten or more. This rearrangement joins TRBV7-2 to TRBJ2-5; 7 bases are shared with TRBD1. V shed 2 bases, J shed 5 bases, and the junction held 8 bases outside the gene matches. From germline, CDR1 is SGHTA and CDR2 FQGNSA. The CDR3 is 15 amino acids. The CDR3 bases are TGTGCCAGCAGCTTACATCAATCCAGGGGGGAGACCCAGTACTTC. Its translation: CASSLHQSRGETQYF.

This clonotype turned up a few times. The rearrangement uses TRBV5-1 and TRBJ1-1; D is undetermined. This CDR3 region has 15 residues. Deletions cut 0 bases from V and 0 bases from J, with 9 bases between. Germline loops: CDR1 SGHRS, CDR2 YFSETQ. CDR3 DNA: TGCGCCAGCAGCTTGGATTACGGCCTGAACACTGAAGCTTTCTTT. Protein sequence: CASSLDYGLNTEAFF.

The genes are TRBV7-9 and TRBJ2-6; D may be TRBD2 (6 bases). Germline V gene sequence: CDR1 SEHNR, CDR2 FQNEAQ (reference sequence). The CDR3 has 14 amino acids. V dropped 8 bases and J dropped 4 bases, with 12 bases sitting between them. The CDR3 here is CASLGSRGANVLTF. Here the CDR3 DNA reads TGTGCCAGCCTCGGGAGTAGAGGGGCCAACGTCCTGACTTTC.

This chain joins TRBV6-1 and TRBJ2-1; 16 bases agree with TRBD2. The CDR3 runs to 16 residues. Unmatched junction bases numbered 11, after V lost 5 bases and J lost 13 bases. From germline, CDR1 is MNHNS and CDR2 SASEGT. The CDR3 is CASSPPAGTSGRGQFF. The CDR3 nucleotides read TGTGCCAGCAGTCCGCCGGCTGGGACTAGCGGGAGGGGACAGTTCTTC.

This clonotype was seen ten or more times. The chain recombines TRBV20-1 with TRBJ2-2; D is perhaps TRBD1 (6 bases). Trimming shortened V by 2 bases and J by 6 bases, and 19 bases separated the two germline ends. CDR1 is DFQATT and CDR2 is SNEGSKA in the germline V gene (reference sequence). The CDR3 totals 16 residues. CDR3 residues: CSARPGPIRGAGELFF. The CDR3 bases are TGCAGTGCTAGACCCGGGCCAATCAGGGGTGCCGGGGAGCTGTTTTTT.

This clonotype was picked up a small number of times. This sequence joins TRBV9 and TRBJ2-5, with D possibly being TRBD2 (6 bases). V dropped 4 bases and J dropped 5 bases, with 15 bases sitting between them. This CDR3 is 14 amino acids long. Germline V CDR1 and CDR2: SGDLS, YYNGEE. The CDR3 reads CASSPPGGLETQYF. In DNA form, the CDR3 reads TGTGCCAGCAGCCCCCCTGGGGGGTTGGAGACCCAGTACTTC.

In this sample, this clonotype turned up many times. V is TRBV7-2 and J is TRBJ2-1; D uncertain. Trimming pared 1 base from V and 8 bases from J, leaving 9 bases between. CDR3 length: 13 amino acids. CDR1 SGHTA and CDR2 FQGNSA come from the germline V gene. The CDR3 DNA reads as TGTGCCAGCAGCTTAGGACCGGACGATGAGCAGTTCTTC. It is translated as CASSLGPDDEQFF.

The V call is TRBV20-1, the J call TRBJ2-5, with TRBD2 identical over 14 bases. With V trimmed by 5 bases and J by 5 bases, 10 bases remained unmatched. CDR3 length: 16 residues. Germline V gives CDR1 DFQATT, CDR2 SNEGSKA (reference sequence). The CDR3 spells CSAPRLAGGSEETQYF. In DNA, the CDR3 is TGCAGTGCTCCACGACTAGCGGGAGGGAGTGAGGAGACCCAGTACTTC.

The chain joins TRBV27 to TRBJ2-3; maybe TRBD2 (5 bases). In germline, CDR1 is MNHEY, CDR2 SMNVEV (reference sequence). With 5 bases removed from V and 0 bases from J, the gap between germline ends came to 15 bases. This CDR3 contains 16 residues. CDR3 in DNA: TGTGCCAGCAGTGACGTCGATCGGGGAAGCACAGATACGCAGTATTTT. Translated, it gives CASSDVDRGSTDTQYF.